A single T cell receptor beta chain is shown here with its context. Its antigen is currently unknown. TCRdb's copy holds only in-frame clones and misses some; the assay was immunoSEQ multiplex PCR. Of roughly 100,000 clones detected, about 94% appear once; the ten largest clones hold less than 2.5%. These data are taken from a study of T cell responses to AZD1222 COVID-19 vaccine. Background on the study: Second-dose intervals near 4 or 12 weeks were combined.

Study observations and caveats: Close to half of spike-specific TCRs reportedly recognize unmutated variant regions. Just a handful of people given AZD1222 tested seropositive at baseline.

V lost 5 bases to trimming and J lost 5 bases; unmatched junction nucleotides: 2. The CDR3 consists of 15 residues. Germline assignment: CDR1 KGHSH and CDR2 LQKENI. The specimen was peripheral blood, collected on day 0 of AZD1222 vaccination. The chain recombines TRBV18 with TRBJ2-2, with TRBD2 matching 13 bases. The sequence derives from an adult in good health. CDR3 protein: CASSGTSGKTGELFF. As DNA, the CDR3 is TGTGCCAGCTCAGGGACTAGCGGGAAGACCGGGGAGCTGTTTTTT.